The subject of this entry is one TCR beta chain. The sample belongs to a study of regulatory T cells in long-lasting Graves disease. The V end lost 2 bases, the J end lost 4 bases, and 11 bases lay between the germline ends. This CDR3 comprises 15 residues. Building the TCR beta libraries relied on iRepertoire HTBI primers, and CDR3 regions underwent Arm-PCR. TCRdb re-called the multiplex PCR reads through MiXCR, storing one row per CDR3 protein. The profile shows 700,000 or so distinct CDR3 sequences, about 32% of them singletons. Described time point: persistent/refractory GD, antithyroid drugs over 5 years with positive TRAb. RNA isolated from PBMCs was used to make the TCR library.

This TCR derives from a female donor with Graves disease. The chain carries TRBV12-3 or TRBV12-4 and TRBJ2-2; D unclear. The specimen was peripheral blood mononuclear cells (PBMCs), collected when the disease was refractory, from a patient treated with antithyroid drugs. The DNA for the CDR3 is TGTGCCAGCAGTTTAAGTGCAGAACGCACCGGGGAGCTGTTTTTT. Translated: CASSLSAERTGELFF.